Given below is one T cell receptor (beta chain) in context. Its antigen is still unknown. The data originate from a study of Ad26.COV2.S vaccination and SARS-CoV-2 variants. Study-level results: Measures of TCR breadth and depth may have fallen short of total T cell responses.

Treatment defined: approximately 18 received Ad26.COV2.S at low or high dose, single or two shots; 5 received placebo; per-sample allocation not given. The investigators took samples on day 63 after the first vaccine or placebo injection. An adult of 18-55 years in Boston served as donor. Sequencing was performed with immunoSEQ multiplex PCR; in TCRdb, only in-frame clones are kept and a portion is missing. The table has 300,000 to 400,000 clones, 85% to 90% seen once; the top ten hold around 5.5%. The CDR3 contains 16 residues. With 2 bases clipped from V and 1 base from J, the junction kept 7 bases outside the gene matches. The germline V gene encodes CDR1 SGHDT and CDR2 YYEEEE.

The V call is TRBV5-6, the J call TRBJ1-1; the match to TRBD1 covers 8 bases. The sample consisted of peripheral blood, taken in a trial of Ad26.COV2.S vaccine versus placebo. This TCR was sampled from a person aged 18-60 years who received the Ad26.COV2.S COVID-19 vaccine or a placebo. This CDR3 reads CASSLYGQGRNTEAFF. The CDR3 DNA is TGTGCCAGCAGCTTATACGGACAGGGTAGGAACACTGAAGCTTTCTTT. The full variable domain, completed using reference TRBV5-6 and TRBJ1-1, is DAGVTQSPTHLIKTRGQQVTLRCSPKSGHDTVSWYQQALGQGPQFIFQYYEEEERQRGNFPDRFSGHQFPNYSSELNVNALLLGDSALYLCASSLYGQGRNTEAFFGQGTRLTVV.